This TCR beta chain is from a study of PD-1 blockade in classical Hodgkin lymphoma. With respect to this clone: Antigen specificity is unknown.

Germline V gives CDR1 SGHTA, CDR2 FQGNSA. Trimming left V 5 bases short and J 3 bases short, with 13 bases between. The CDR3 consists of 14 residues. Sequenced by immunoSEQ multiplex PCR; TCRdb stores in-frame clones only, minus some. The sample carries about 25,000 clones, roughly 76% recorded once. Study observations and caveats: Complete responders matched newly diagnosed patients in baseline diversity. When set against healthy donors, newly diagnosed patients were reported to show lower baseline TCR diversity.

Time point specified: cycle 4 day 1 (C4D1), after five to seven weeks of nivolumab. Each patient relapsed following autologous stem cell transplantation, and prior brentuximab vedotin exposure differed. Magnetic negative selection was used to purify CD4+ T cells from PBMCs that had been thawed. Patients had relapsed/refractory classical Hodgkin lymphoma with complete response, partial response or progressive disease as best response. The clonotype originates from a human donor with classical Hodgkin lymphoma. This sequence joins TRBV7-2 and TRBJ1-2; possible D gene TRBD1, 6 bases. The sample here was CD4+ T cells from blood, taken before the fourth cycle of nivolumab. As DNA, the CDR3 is TGTGCCAGCAGCCCCCCGACAGGATACTATGGCTACACCTTC. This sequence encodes CASSPPTGYYGYTF.